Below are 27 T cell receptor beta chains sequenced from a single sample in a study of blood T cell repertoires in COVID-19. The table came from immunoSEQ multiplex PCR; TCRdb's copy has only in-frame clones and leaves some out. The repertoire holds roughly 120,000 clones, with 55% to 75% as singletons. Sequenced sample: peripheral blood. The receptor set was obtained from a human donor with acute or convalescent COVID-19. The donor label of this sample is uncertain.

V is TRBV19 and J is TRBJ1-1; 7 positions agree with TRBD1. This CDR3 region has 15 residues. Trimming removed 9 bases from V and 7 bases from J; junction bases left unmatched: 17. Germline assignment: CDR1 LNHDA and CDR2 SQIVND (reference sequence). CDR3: CASKGRTGAPLEAFF. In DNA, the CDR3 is TGTGCCAGCAAGGGGAGAACAGGGGCTCCACTTGAAGCTTTCTTT.

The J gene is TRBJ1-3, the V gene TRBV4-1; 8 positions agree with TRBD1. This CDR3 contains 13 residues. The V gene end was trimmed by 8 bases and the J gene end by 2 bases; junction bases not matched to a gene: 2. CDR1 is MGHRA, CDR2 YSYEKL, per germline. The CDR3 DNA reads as TGCGCCAGCCAGGGGGCTGCTGGAAACACCATATATTTT. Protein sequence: CASQGAAGNTIYF.

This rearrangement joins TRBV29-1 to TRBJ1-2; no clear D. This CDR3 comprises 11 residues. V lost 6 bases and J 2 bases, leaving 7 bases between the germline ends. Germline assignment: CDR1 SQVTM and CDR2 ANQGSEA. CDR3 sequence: CSVPVNYGYTF. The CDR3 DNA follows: TGCAGCGTCCCGGTCAACTATGGCTACACCTTC.

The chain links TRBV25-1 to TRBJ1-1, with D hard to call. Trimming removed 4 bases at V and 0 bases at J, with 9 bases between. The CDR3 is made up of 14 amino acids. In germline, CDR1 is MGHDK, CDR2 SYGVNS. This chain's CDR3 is CASSGRSLNTEAFF. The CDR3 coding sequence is TGTGCCAGCAGTGGCCGTAGTTTGAACACTGAAGCTTTCTTT.

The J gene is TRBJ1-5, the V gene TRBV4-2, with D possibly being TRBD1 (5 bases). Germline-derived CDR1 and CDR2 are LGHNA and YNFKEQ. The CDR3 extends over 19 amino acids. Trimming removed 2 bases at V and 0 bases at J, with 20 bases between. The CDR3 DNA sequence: TGTGCCAGCAGCCAATCCCGGGGGGGAGGGGAGTATAGCAATCAGCCCCAGCATTTT. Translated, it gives CASSQSRGGGEYSNQPQHF.

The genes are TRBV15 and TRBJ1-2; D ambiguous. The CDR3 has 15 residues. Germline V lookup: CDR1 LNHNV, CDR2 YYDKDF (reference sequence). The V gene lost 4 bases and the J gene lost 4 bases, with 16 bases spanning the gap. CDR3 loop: CATSNRRVGSYGYTF. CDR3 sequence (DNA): TGTGCCACCAGCAATAGACGGGTGGGTTCCTATGGCTACACCTTC.

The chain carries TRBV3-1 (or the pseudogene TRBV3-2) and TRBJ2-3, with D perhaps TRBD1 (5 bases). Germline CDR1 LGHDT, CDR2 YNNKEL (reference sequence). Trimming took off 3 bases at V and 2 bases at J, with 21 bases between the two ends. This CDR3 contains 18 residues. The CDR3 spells CASSHGGATGLHTDTQYF. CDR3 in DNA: TGTGCCAGCAGCCACGGTGGAGCCACAGGTCTCCACACAGATACGCAGTATTTT.

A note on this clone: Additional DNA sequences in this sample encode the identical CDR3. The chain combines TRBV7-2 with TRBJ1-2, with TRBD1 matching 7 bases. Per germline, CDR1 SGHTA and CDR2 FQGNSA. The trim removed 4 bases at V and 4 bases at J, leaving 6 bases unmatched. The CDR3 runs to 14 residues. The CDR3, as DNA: TGTGCCAGCAGCTACCGACAGGGAGGCTATGGCTACACCTTC. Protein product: CASSYRQGGYGYTF.

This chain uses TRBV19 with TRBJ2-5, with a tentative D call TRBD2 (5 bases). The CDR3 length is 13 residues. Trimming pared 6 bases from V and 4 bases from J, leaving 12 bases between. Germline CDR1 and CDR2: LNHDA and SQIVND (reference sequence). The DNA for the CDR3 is TGTGCCAGTAGGGACTTGAACTTAGAGACCCAGTACTTC. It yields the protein CASRDLNLETQYF.

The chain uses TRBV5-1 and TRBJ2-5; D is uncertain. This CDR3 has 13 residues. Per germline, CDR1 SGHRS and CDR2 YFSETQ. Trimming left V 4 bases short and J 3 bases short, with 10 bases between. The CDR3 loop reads CASSRVGEETQYF. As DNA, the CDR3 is TGCGCCAGCAGCCGCGTTGGAGAAGAGACCCAGTACTTC.

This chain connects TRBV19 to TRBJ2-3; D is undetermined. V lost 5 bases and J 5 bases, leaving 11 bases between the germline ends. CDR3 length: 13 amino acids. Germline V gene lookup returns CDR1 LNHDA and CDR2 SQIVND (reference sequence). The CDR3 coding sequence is TGTGCCAGTAGTTCACGGCCGGGAGATACGCAGTATTTT. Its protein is CASSSRPGDTQYF. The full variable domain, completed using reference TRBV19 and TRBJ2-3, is DGGITQSPKYLFRKEGQNVTLSCEQNLNHDAMYWYRQDPGQGLRLIYYSQIVNDFQKGDIAEGYSVSREKKESFPLTVTSAQKNPTAFYLCASSSRPGDTQYFGPGTRLTVL.

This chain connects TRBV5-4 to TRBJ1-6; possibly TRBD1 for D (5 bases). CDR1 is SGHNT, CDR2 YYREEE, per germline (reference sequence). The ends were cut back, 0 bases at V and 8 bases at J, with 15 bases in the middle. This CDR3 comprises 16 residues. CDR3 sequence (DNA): TGTGCCAGCAGCTTGGTCGGGGGGGTAGCGGATTCACCCCTCCACTTT. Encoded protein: CASSLVGGVADSPLHF.

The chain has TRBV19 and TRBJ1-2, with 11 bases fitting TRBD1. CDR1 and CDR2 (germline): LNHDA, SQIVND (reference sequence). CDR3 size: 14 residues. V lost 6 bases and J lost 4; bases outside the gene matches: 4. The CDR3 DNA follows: TGTGCCAGTAGCATCGGGACAGGGGGCTATGGCTACACCTTC. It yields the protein CASSIGTGGYGYTF.

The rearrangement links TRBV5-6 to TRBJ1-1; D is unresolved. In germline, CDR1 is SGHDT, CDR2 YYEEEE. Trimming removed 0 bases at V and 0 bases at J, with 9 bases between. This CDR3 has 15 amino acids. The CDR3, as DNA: TGTGCCAGCAGCTTGGTTAACGGTCTGAACACTGAAGCTTTCTTT. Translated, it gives CASSLVNGLNTEAFF.

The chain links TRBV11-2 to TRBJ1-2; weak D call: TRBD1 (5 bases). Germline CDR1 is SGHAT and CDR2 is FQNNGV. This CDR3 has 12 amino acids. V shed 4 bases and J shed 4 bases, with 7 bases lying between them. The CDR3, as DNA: TGTGCCAGCAGCTCAACAGGCTATGGCTACACCTTC. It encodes CASSSTGYGYTF.

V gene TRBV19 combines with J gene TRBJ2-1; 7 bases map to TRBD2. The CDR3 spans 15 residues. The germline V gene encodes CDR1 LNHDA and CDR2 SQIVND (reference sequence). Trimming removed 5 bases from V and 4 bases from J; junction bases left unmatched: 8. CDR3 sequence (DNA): TGTGCCAGTAGTCCCCGACTAGCCCCTTACAATGAGCAGTTCTTC. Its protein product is CASSPRLAPYNEQFF.

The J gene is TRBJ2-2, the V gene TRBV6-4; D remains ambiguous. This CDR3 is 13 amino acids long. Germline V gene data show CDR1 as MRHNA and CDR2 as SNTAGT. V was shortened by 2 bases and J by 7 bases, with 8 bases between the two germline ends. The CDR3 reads CASSDQYDGELFF. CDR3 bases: TGTGCCAGCAGTGACCAGTACGACGGGGAGCTGTTTTTT.

CDR3 coding DNA: TGTGCCAGCAGCCCCCGGGACCAAGAGACCCAGTACTTC. It yields the protein CASSPRDQETQYF. V usage is TRBV5-4 and J usage is TRBJ2-5; D gene uncertain. Germline-derived CDR1 and CDR2 are SGHNT and YYREEE (reference sequence). The CDR3 is 13 amino acids. V was clipped by 4 bases and J by 0 bases, with 7 bases between them.

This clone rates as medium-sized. CDR3 DNA: TGTGCCAGCAGCAAAGCGCTGACAGCTAAACTCTATAATTCACCCCTCCACTTT. Translated, it gives CASSKALTAKLYNSPLHF. This chain links TRBV21-1 with TRBJ1-6; the D call TRBD1 from the table was never checked on the DNA. TRBV21-1 corresponds to a pseudogene. CDR3 length equals 18 residues.

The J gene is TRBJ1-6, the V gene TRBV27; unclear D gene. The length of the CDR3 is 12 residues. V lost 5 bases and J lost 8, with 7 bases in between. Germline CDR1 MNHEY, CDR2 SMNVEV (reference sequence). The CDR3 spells CASSRGDSPLHF. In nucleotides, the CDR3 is TGTGCCAGCAGTCGGGGAGATTCACCCCTCCACTTT.

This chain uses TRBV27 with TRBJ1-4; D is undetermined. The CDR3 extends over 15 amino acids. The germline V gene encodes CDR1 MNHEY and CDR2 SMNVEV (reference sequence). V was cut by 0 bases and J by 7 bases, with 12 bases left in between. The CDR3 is CASSLSPPGSEKLFF. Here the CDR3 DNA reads TGTGCCAGCAGTTTATCTCCCCCGGGGTCTGAAAAACTGTTTTTT.

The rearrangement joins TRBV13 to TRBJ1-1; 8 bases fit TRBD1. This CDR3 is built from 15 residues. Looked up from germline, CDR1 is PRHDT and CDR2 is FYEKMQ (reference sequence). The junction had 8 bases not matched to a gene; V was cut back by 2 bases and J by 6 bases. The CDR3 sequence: CASSLHRGAEAEAFF. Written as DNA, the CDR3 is TGTGCCAGCAGCTTACACAGGGGGGCAGAGGCTGAAGCTTTCTTT.

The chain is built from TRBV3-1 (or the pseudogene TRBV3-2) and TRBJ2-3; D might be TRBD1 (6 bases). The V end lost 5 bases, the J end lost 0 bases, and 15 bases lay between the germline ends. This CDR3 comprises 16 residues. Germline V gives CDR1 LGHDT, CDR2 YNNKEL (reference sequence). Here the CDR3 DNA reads TGTGCCAGCAGCTATCACAGGGTGACTAGCACAGATACGCAGTATTTT. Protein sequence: CASSYHRVTSTDTQYF.

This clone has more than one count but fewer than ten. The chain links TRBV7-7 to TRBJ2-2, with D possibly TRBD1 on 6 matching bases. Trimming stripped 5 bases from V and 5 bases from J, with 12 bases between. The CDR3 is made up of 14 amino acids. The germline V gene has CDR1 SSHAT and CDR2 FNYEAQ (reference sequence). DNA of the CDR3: TGTGCCAGCAGCCAGGGACATACAACCGGGGAGCTGTTTTTT. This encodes CASSQGHTTGELFF.

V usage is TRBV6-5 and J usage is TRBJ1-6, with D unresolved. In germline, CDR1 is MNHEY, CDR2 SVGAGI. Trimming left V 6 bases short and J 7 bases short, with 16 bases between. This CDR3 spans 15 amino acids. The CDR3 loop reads CASRPPGRLNSPLHF. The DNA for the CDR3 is TGTGCCAGCAGACCCCCAGGCAGGCTGAATTCACCCCTCCACTTT.

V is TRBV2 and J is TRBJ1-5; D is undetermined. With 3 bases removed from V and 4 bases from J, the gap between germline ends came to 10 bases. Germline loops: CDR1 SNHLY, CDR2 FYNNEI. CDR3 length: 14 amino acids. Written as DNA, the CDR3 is TGTGCCAGCAGTGATCATCCAGTTAATCAGCCCCAGCATTTT. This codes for CASSDHPVNQPQHF.

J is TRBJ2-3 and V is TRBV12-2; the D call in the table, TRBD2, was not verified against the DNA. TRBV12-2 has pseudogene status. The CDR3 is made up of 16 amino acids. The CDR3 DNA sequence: TGTGCAAGTCGCTATGTAACGCGGGGTCTCACAGATACGCAGTATTTT. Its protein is CASRYVTRGLTDTQYF.